The rows below give T cell receptor beta chains drawn from one sample of a study of T-cell memory formation after mild COVID-19. A single record per CDR3 protein comes from TCRdb applying MiXCR to the 5' RACE reads. The sample records about 290,000 distinct CDR3 sequences, 15% being singletons. The sample taken for sequencing was PBMCs or a T cell subset sorted from them (not recorded which). The origin of the receptors is a young man who had mild COVID-19 (a few samples of this study predate the infection). Cell type and time point are not known. The CDR3 runs from the conserved cysteine through the conserved F or W. A D gene is named only where the DNA matches it firmly. Size is omitted from some rows. Given values are once, few, many or a class for expanded clones.

j_call	d_call	v_call	clone_size	cdr3_aa	cdr3_nt
TRBJ1-3	-	TRBV6-4	-	CASRDGQSSGNTIYF	TGTGCCAGCAGAGACGGACAATCCTCTGGAAACACCATATATTTT
TRBJ2-7	-	TRBV11-2	-	CASSLGPERSYEQYF	TGTGCCAGCAGCTTAGGGCCGGAACGCTCCTACGAGCAGTACTTC
TRBJ1-1	TRBD1	TRBV4-3	-	CASSQDWDREAFF	TGCGCCAGCAGCCAAGATTGGGACAGAGAAGCTTTCTTT
TRBJ2-3	-	TRBV4-2	-	CASSPNGGDTQYF	TGTGCCAGCAGCCCCAACGGGGGAGATACGCAGTATTTT
TRBJ2-2	-	TRBV6-2/TRBV6-3	few	CASSYPEFFGELFF	TGTGCCAGCAGTTACCCTGAATTTTTCGGGGAGCTGTTTTTT
TRBJ2-2	TRBD2	TRBV7-3	few	CASSLGTSTGELFF	TGTGCCAGCAGCCTAGGGACTAGCACCGGGGAGCTGTTTTTT
TRBJ1-1	-	TRBV20-1	few	CSARVLNTEAFF	TGCAGTGCTAGAGTGCTGAACACTGAAGCTTTCTTT
TRBJ1-4	-	TRBV12-3/TRBV12-4	-	CASSRRALSEKLFF	TGTGCCAGCAGTCGAAGGGCGTTGAGTGAAAAACTGTTTTTT
TRBJ2-7	TRBD2	TRBV5-5	few	CASSRGASGVYEQYF	TGTGCCAGCAGCCGGGGTGCTAGCGGGGTGTACGAGCAGTACTTC
TRBJ1-2	-	TRBV5-1	many	CASSGDAPGYTF	TGCGCCAGCAGCGGGGACGCCCCTGGCTACACCTTC
TRBJ2-5	-	TRBV7-6	few	CASSLSLQETQYF	TGTGCCAGCAGCTTATCCCTCCAAGAGACCCAGTACTTC
TRBJ2-3	-	TRBV9	-	CASSSIRDWKTDTQYF	TGTGCCAGCAGCTCTATCCGGGACTGGAAAACAGATACGCAGTATTTT
TRBJ2-2	TRBD2	TRBV6-2/TRBV6-3	many	CASSYPRGRAGELFF	TGTGCCAGCAGTTATCCGCGGGGGAGGGCCGGGGAGCTGTTTTTT
TRBJ2-2	TRBD1	TRBV29-1	few	CSVVAGGNTGELFF	TGCAGCGTTGTGGCAGGGGGGAACACCGGGGAGCTGTTTTTT
TRBJ2-3	-	TRBV9	few	CASSTPTPGLPQYF	TGTGCCAGCAGCACCCCTACTCCGGGACTCCCGCAGTATTTT